Listed here are 26 T cell receptor beta chains from one sample, sequenced in a study of blood T cell repertoires in COVID-19. Sequenced by immunoSEQ multiplex PCR; TCRdb stores in-frame clones only, minus some. Among some 180,000 clones, 87% were seen once, and the ten largest hold roughly 21%. Sequencing was carried out using peripheral blood. The receptors originated from a man aged 60-69 years with active or convalescent COVID-19.

This clone has a handful of counts. This chain links TRBV30 with TRBJ1-6, with 8 bases that match TRBD1. Trimming at V came to 3 bases and at J to 11 bases, leaving 21 bases not matched to a gene. Per germline, CDR1 GTSNPN and CDR2 SVGIG (reference sequence). CDR3 length: 18 residues. CDR3 DNA sequence: TGTGCCTGGAGCCCACCAAATGGACAGGGTATTGGGCGCCCACCCCTCCACTTT. It translates to CAWSPPNGQGIGRPPLHF.

The chain links TRBV3-1 (or the pseudogene TRBV3-2) to TRBJ2-1; TRBD1 might be the D (6 bases). Germline V CDR1 and CDR2: LGHDT, YNNKEL (reference sequence). The CDR3 loop spans 12 amino acids. The ends were cut back, 1 base at V and 12 bases at J, with 10 bases in the middle. The CDR3 spells CASSQAAGVQFF. Here the CDR3 DNA reads TGTGCCAGCAGCCAAGCTGCAGGGGTGCAGTTCTTC.

The chain joins TRBV5-8 to TRBJ2-5; no clear D. The CDR3 is 13 residues long. Per germline, CDR1 SGHTS and CDR2 YDEGEE. The ends were cut back, 2 bases at V and 5 bases at J, with 10 bases in the middle. The CDR3 coding sequence is TGTGCCAGCAGCTTTGACCGGCGGGAGACCCAGTACTTC. Residues: CASSFDRRETQYF.

The chain employs TRBV11-1 and TRBJ2-5; 10 bases align to TRBD2. The CDR3 is 15 amino acids. The trim removed 2 bases at V and 5 bases at J, leaving 5 bases unmatched. From germline, CDR1 is SGHAT and CDR2 FQDESV (reference sequence). The CDR3 coding sequence is TGTGCCAGCAGCTTACAGCGGGGGGGCCTGGAGACCCAGTACTTC. It yields the protein CASSLQRGGLETQYF.

This chain connects TRBV3-1 (or the pseudogene TRBV3-2) to TRBJ2-2; no clear D. The CDR3 is 12 residues long. V lost 1 base, J lost 9 bases, and 6 bases lay in between. Looked up from germline, CDR1 is LGHDT and CDR2 is YNNKEL (reference sequence). The CDR3 DNA is TGTGCCAGCAGCCAAGCGAGGCGGGAGCTGTTTTTT. Amino acids: CASSQARRELFF.

The V call is TRBV5-1, the J call TRBJ2-5; 16 bases are shared with TRBD2. Germline V CDR1 and CDR2: SGHRS, YFSETQ. This CDR3 region has 18 residues. J lost 2 bases, V lost 4 bases, and 8 bases had no gene match. The CDR3 coding sequence is TGCGCCAGCAGCCCCGGGACTAGCGGGGGGGCGGGGCAAGAGACCCAGTACTTC. Its translation is CASSPGTSGGAGQETQYF.

This chain connects TRBV27 to TRBJ1-2, with D uncertain. The germline gives CDR1 MNHEY, CDR2 SMNVEV (reference sequence). The CDR3 totals 13 residues. The V and J ends lost 3 bases and 4 bases respectively, with 9 bases between them. CDR3 coding DNA: TGTGCCAGCAGTTTCGGGAAAGGCTATGGCTACACCTTC. Residues: CASSFGKGYGYTF.

The rearrangement links TRBV28 to TRBJ1-2; D perhaps matches TRBD1 (6 bases). Trimming took off 6 bases at V and 4 bases at J, with 12 bases between the two ends. In germline, CDR1 is MDHEN, CDR2 SYDVKM. This CDR3 comprises 13 residues. The CDR3 coding sequence is TGTGCCAGCAGAAAGGGGGTGGTCTATGGCTACACCTTC. Protein product: CASRKGVVYGYTF.

This clone was found a few times. The chain carries TRBV7-8 and TRBJ1-2; TRBD1 might be the D (5 bases). This CDR3 contains 16 residues. Trimming removed 1 base from V and 7 bases from J, with 19 bases in between. In germline, CDR1 is SGHVS, CDR2 FQNEAQ. The CDR3 DNA reads as TGTGCCAGCAGCTTAGGGTCTTATAGGACATCCGGTGGCTACACCTTC. This encodes CASSLGSYRTSGGYTF.

In its sample, this clone was seen once. This chain uses TRBV5-1 with TRBJ2-1; TRBD2 agrees at 10 bases. Losses at the gene ends were 3 bases for V and 2 bases for J; bases not matched to a gene: 2. This CDR3 has 15 residues. Germline values: CDR1 SGHRS, CDR2 YFSETQ. The CDR3 nucleotides read TGCGCCAGCAGCTCGAGCGGGGGGGCCTACAATGAGCAGTTCTTC. Its protein product is CASSSSGGAYNEQFF.

The chain uses TRBV7-2 and TRBJ2-7; D is undetermined. Looked up from germline, CDR1 is SGHTA and CDR2 is FQGNSA. The CDR3 totals 15 residues. V shed 0 bases and J shed 1 base, with 10 bases lying between them. The CDR3, as DNA: TGTGCCAGCAGCTTAGCCCCCGGCGGTTCCTACGAGCAGTACTTC. Encoded protein: CASSLAPGGSYEQYF.

This clone occurred once. The genes are TRBV5-5 and TRBJ2-7; D not certain. Germline V gives CDR1 SGHKS, CDR2 YYEKEE (reference sequence). The CDR3 is 13 amino acids. Trimming took 2 bases from V and 7 from J, leaving 13 bases between them. The DNA of the CDR3 is TGTGCCAGCAGCTTCTCGAGCGCTGGTGAGCAGTACTTC. Residues: CASSFSSAGEQYF.

This clone was recorded once. The rearrangement uses TRBV5-1 and TRBJ1-2; 8 nucleotides match TRBD1. The CDR3 consists of 14 residues. In germline, CDR1 is SGHRS, CDR2 YFSETQ. V dropped 4 bases and J dropped 4; count of bases not matched to a gene: 6. The CDR3 nucleotides read TGCGCCAGCAGCGCACTAGGACAGGGCTATGGCTACACCTTC. It yields the protein CASSALGQGYGYTF. The full variable domain, in which reference TRBV5-1 and TRBJ1-2 provide the parts outside the CDR3, is KAGVTQTPRYLIKTRGQQVTLSCSPISGHRSVSWYQQTPGQGLQFLFEYFSETQRNKGNFPGRFSGRQFSNSRSEMNVSTLELGDSALYLCASSALGQGYGYTFGSGTRLTVV.

This chain uses TRBV7-2 with TRBJ1-2; unclear D gene. This CDR3 has 14 amino acids. Germline CDR1 reads SGHTA; CDR2 reads FQGNSA. Trimming removed 1 base from V and 5 bases from J, with 11 bases in between. CDR3 in amino acids: CASSLVSGWYGYTF. The CDR3 DNA sequence: TGTGCCAGCAGCTTAGTTTCGGGGTGGTATGGCTACACCTTC.

This clone has a single count. V and J are TRBV7-6 and TRBJ2-7; TRBD2 matches 12 bases. Germline V CDR1 and CDR2: SGHVS, FNYEAQ. This CDR3 region has 15 residues. The V gene end was trimmed by 5 bases and the J gene end by 0 bases; junction bases not matched to a gene: 2. The CDR3, as DNA: TGTGCCAGCAGCCCGACTAGCGGGGGCTCCTACGAGCAGTACTTC. This gives the protein CASSPTSGGSYEQYF.

This clone was counted once. The chain couples TRBV6-5 to TRBJ1-6; 7 nucleotides match TRBD1. J lost 3 bases, V lost 10 bases, and 9 bases had no gene match. Germline CDR1 MNHEY, CDR2 SVGAGI. The CDR3 loop spans 15 amino acids. Here the CDR3 DNA reads TGTGCCATACGGACAGGATCTATCTATAATTCACCCCTCCACTTT. As protein: CAIRTGSIYNSPLHF.

The rearrangement uses TRBV4-2 and TRBJ1-2; unclear D gene. Trimming pared 2 bases from V and 5 bases from J, leaving 21 bases between. CDR1 is LGHNA and CDR2 is YNFKEQ in the germline V gene. This CDR3 is built from 17 residues. The DNA for the CDR3 is TGTGCCAGCAGCCAACAACGAAACCTGCCTCGAGGGTATGGCTACACCTTC. Encoded protein: CASSQQRNLPRGYGYTF.

The V call is TRBV18, the J call TRBJ1-1, with a tentative D call TRBD1 (5 bases). V shed 6 bases and J shed 1 base, with 12 bases lying between them. The CDR3 is 14 amino acids. Looked up from germline, CDR1 is KGHSH and CDR2 is LQKENI. The CDR3 nucleotides are TGTGCCAGCTCCCCCAGACAGTCGAACACTGAAGCTTTCTTT. Its protein is CASSPRQSNTEAFF.

In DNA, the CDR3 is TGTGCCAGCAGTTATACGGGAGCTGGGGCCAACGTCCTGACTTTC. It translates to CASSYTGAGANVLTF. The genes are TRBV6-5 and TRBJ2-6; weak D call: TRBD2 (6 bases). Germline lookup yields CDR1 MNHEY and CDR2 SVGAGI. Trimming took off 3 bases at V and 2 bases at J, with 8 bases between the two ends. The length of the CDR3 is 15 residues.

The chain joins TRBV27 to TRBJ1-1, with D possibly being TRBD1 (5 bases). Germline V gives CDR1 MNHEY, CDR2 SMNVEV (reference sequence). V was shortened by 3 bases and J by 6 bases, with 11 bases between the two germline ends. The CDR3 extends over 13 amino acids. CDR3 region: CASSFLRGPEAFF. CDR3 coding DNA: TGTGCCAGCAGTTTCCTTAGGGGTCCTGAAGCTTTCTTT.

This sequence joins TRBV5-1 and TRBJ2-7; 9 nucleotides line up with TRBD2. CDR1 and CDR2 (germline): SGHRS, YFSETQ. The CDR3 has 14 residues. V dropped 7 bases and J dropped 0; count of bases not matched to a gene: 5. The CDR3 coding sequence is TGCGCCAGCGGACCTAGCGGGAACTCCTACGAGCAGTACTTC. This gives the protein CASGPSGNSYEQYF. Full variable domain (missing parts from reference TRBV5-1 and TRBJ2-7): KAGVTQTPRYLIKTRGQQVTLSCSPISGHRSVSWYQQTPGQGLQFLFEYFSETQRNKGNFPGRFSGRQFSNSRSEMNVSTLELGDSALYLCASGPSGNSYEQYFGPGTRLTVT.

The chain combines TRBV6-1 with TRBJ2-5; perhaps TRBD2 as D (6 bases). Trimming took off 2 bases at V and 1 base at J, with 8 bases between the two ends. Germline CDR1 and CDR2: MNHNS and SASEGT. The CDR3 is 14 amino acids. In nucleotides, the CDR3 is TGTGCCAGCAGTGAACAGCGGGTCCAAGAGACCCAGTACTTC. Amino acid sequence: CASSEQRVQETQYF.

Turning to this clone: A far larger clone is a single base away, which makes a read error likely. The V gene is TRBV7-2, the J gene TRBJ1-2; maybe TRBD1 (5 bases). Per the germline V gene, CDR1 is SGHTA and CDR2 is FQGNSA. With 1 base removed from V and 2 bases from J, the gap between germline ends came to 5 bases. The CDR3 consists of 13 residues. CDR3: CASSLGQNYGYTF. CDR3 bases: TGTGCCAGCAGCTTAGGACAGAACTATGGCTACACCTTC.

CDR3 coding DNA: TGCGCCAGCAGCCAAGATCGGCAGGGGGCGGGAAATTCACCCCTCCACTTT. Translating it yields CASSQDRQGAGNSPLHF. The chain uses TRBV4-1 and TRBJ1-6; 8 nucleotides agree with TRBD1. CDR1 and CDR2 from the germline V gene are MGHRA and YSYEKL. The ends lost 0 bases at V and 7 bases at J; junction bases unmatched: 8. The CDR3 spans 17 residues.

The chain has TRBV5-1 and TRBJ2-3; a possible D gene is TRBD2 (6 bases). The germline V and J ends were trimmed by 2 bases and 5 bases, with 12 bases remaining between them. The CDR3 spans 14 residues. Germline V gene lookup returns CDR1 SGHRS and CDR2 YFSETQ. The CDR3 coding sequence is TGCGCCAGCAGCTTAGCGGGTAGAGAAGATACGCAGTATTTT. Its protein product is CASSLAGREDTQYF. The whole variable domain, filled in from reference TRBV5-1 and TRBJ2-3, reads KAGVTQTPRYLIKTRGQQVTLSCSPISGHRSVSWYQQTPGQGLQFLFEYFSETQRNKGNFPGRFSGRQFSNSRSEMNVSTLELGDSALYLCASSLAGREDTQYFGPGTRLTVL.

V usage is TRBV20-1 and J usage is TRBJ2-7, with TRBD1 as a possible D gene (5 bases). The CDR3 contains 11 residues. Looked up from germline, CDR1 is DFQATT and CDR2 is SNEGSKA (reference sequence). The V end was cut by 3 bases, the J end by 3 bases, with 6 bases between. This chain's CDR3 is CSASTGYEQYF. The CDR3, as DNA: TGCAGTGCTAGTACAGGCTACGAGCAGTACTTC.